This T cell receptor (beta chain) emerged from a study of cytomegalovirus exposure and HLA in healthy donors (TCRdb year 2017). General notes on the study: In an earlier analysis of 450 to 750 of the donors, 250 to 350 Gb of sequence data and 120 million or so unique TCR beta sequences from about 190 million T cells were reported. Roughly 300 gigabases of sequencing data and roughly 80 million unique TCR sequences made up an early release that covered some 640 HLA-typed donors. Of the 300 to 400 genotyped donors, roughly 85% fell in the genetic ancestry cluster associated with self-reported Caucasian donors. The study was designed to test whether signatures of past pathogen exposure could be identified by cataloging public T cell receptors. Using immunosequencing, the study profiled T cell repertoires from 500 to 800 subjects and related those repertoires to cytomegalovirus serostatus. Besides the first cohort of 666 subjects, a separate validation cohort made up of roughly 130 different subjects was used. High-throughput TCR immunosequencing, statistical association of individual TCRs with disease status, and machine learning were combined to predict cytomegalovirus infection status. In a later analysis, previously published TCR beta repertoires from 600 to 850 donors were re-analyzed and high-resolution HLA genotyping was added so that TCR occurrence patterns could be studied. In the later analysis, no new phenotypic data were used to find candidate immune exposures; instead, reliance was placed on TCR beta sequences and their occurrence across donors. In an earlier analysis of more than 550 of the donors, high-throughput TCR beta sequencing was used to judge whether each TCR beta V gene segment behaved as functional or pseudogenic. Alongside the repertoire data, information on donor age, sex, ethnicity and CMV serostatus was compiled. In a later genetic analysis, genome-wide SNP genotypes for about three fifths of the 666 donors were used, and that subset was treated as a discovery cohort. All discovery cohort repertoires had been generated on a single sequencing platform. Both class I and class II loci were covered by HLA typing, at four-digit resolution. The number of typed donors differed by locus: about 629-630 for A, B, C, DRB1 and DQB1; 500 to 550 for DQA1; 606 for DPA1; and 400 to 480 for DPB1. Four to six DR-DQ haplotypes were handled as single units for association and clustering because linkage in the cohort was strong. Among roughly 400 genotyped donors of the cohort, an average of approximately 230,000 unique TCR beta nucleotide sequences were sequenced per donor, approximately 20% of them non-productive. Study-wide findings and limitations: Sequencing depth was assumed to be roughly uniform across donors in the presence/absence analyses, though that assumption may not hold. Roughly 15 rarely observed V segments, including chromosome 9 orphons, were excluded from the earlier analysis of a few hundred of the donors because counts were too low. The only immune exposure information available for the cohort was CMV serostatus. The study gave a list of some 150 TCR beta chains associated with cytomegalovirus. Assigning TCR associations to individual alleles was difficult when HLA alleles, especially DR and DQ, strongly co-occurred. The authors suggested that the approach could potentially be generalized to other disease states and immunological phenotypes. A further reported finding was that TCR beta sequences accurately predicted the HLA-A and HLA-B alleles for most subjects in the first cohort. Only TCR beta chains were sequenced in this cohort, and the absence of alpha or paired-chain data limited detectable features. An earlier analysis of some 560 of the donors showed that most TCR beta V segments appeared in productive rearrangements either about 87% or about 30% of the time, which broadly matched IMGT annotations. A few of the identified cytomegalovirus-associated TCR beta chains were confirmed in vitro to be specific for cytomegalovirus antigens. Cytomegalovirus status was reported to be diagnosed by the classifier with high specificity and sensitivity in both the original and validation cohorts. While some public TCRs were present in many individuals, most TCR sequences turned up only very rarely across donors. Compared with equally common non-associated chains, HLA-associated TCR beta chains in a later analysis were more clonally expanded and had lower generation probabilities. Most CMV-associated TCR beta chains appeared to be HLA-restricted in a later analysis, and the HLA associations seemed to be driven largely by CMV exposure. In a later genetic analysis, fewer N-insertions in productive TCRs were reported among donors in an Asian-associated ancestry cluster than the 666-donor mean. The 87-base-pair reads could not distinguish some IMGT-functional V segments, including TRBV6-2 and TRBV6-3, so those segments were excluded. An association between a missense DCLRE1C variant and V-gene and J-gene trimming of TCR beta chains was found in a later genetic analysis and replicated in an independent cohort. Specific HLA alleles were associated with 15,000 to 20,000 TCR beta sequences at a false discovery rate of 0.05 in a later analysis. A later analysis found that TCR association rates varied across HLA loci, with DRB1 alleles showing the most associated TCRs and HLA-C alleles the fewest. Because HLA typing was missing for some donors at each locus, association tests included only the typed subset. A cluster of highly shared sequence variants was judged likely to be a technical artifact of the sequencing pipeline. Linkage disequilibrium might explain the correlated functional status among segregating V segments, but an unknown experimental factor could not be ruled out. According to a later analysis, parvovirus B19, influenza, CMV and Epstein-Barr virus appeared linked to several top co-occurrence clusters.

The cohort was made up of under 800 healthy bone marrow donors. All cohort members were sampled while nominally healthy, although unrecorded immune exposures were likely present. The donor was CMV seropositive and belonged to the group of 270 or so seropositive cohort members. Every donor gave a peripheral blood sample, and the peripheral blood mononuclear cells from that sample were used for TCR beta sequencing. The Qiagen DNeasy Blood Extraction Kit was used to extract genomic DNA from the blood cell samples. Library construction relied on the immunoSEQ multiplex PCR assay. A mixture of 60 forward primers for TCR Vbeta segments and 13 reverse primers for TCR Jbeta segments was used in the multiplex PCR. A multiplex PCR assay on genomic DNA amplified the CDR3 region of rearranged TCR beta genes. Amplified TCR beta libraries were sequenced as 87-base-pair reads on the Illumina HiSeq System. Per the original workflow: A later analysis counted some 74 million unique TCR beta chains across the 550 to 750 repertoires, and about 10 million of these chains were shared by at least two donors. To remove PCR and sequencing errors, raw reads were error-corrected and collapsed into unique sequences using a nearest-neighbor algorithm that merged closely related sequences. To assign V, D and J gene segments, CDR3 sequences were aligned to IMGT reference sequences. For a sequence to be retained, a match of at least six nucleotides to both a V gene segment and a J gene segment was required. Rearrangements were called productive when the CDR3 lacked stop codons and stayed in frame with V and J; all others were non-productive. Following IMGT convention, CDR3 was defined as the stretch from the second conserved V-encoded cysteine up to the conserved J-encoded phenylalanine. Sequences without an unambiguous match to a single V gene segment were excluded from the earlier analysis of over 500 of the donors. In an earlier analysis of more than 500 of the donors, a V segment was called functional when productive rearrangements were above 56.7%, and segregating when the standard deviation between donors exceeded 5%. A statistical classification framework was built for diagnosing cytomegalovirus status from the catalog of TCR beta chain sequences. A later analysis assigned V and J genes by comparing TCR nucleotide sequences with IMGT/GENE-DB human TR gene sequences. The TCRdist pipeline was used in a later analysis to assign CDR3 sequences and most-parsimonious VDJ recombination scenarios. A later analysis defined each TCR beta chain by its CDR3 amino acid sequence plus V-gene family, and excluded reads lacking a unique V-gene family. As a way to deal with suspected cross-contamination and a sequencing artifact, a later analysis dropped more than 500 nucleotide sequences that were highly shared and had low generation probability. For each public chain, a later analysis derived a clonal expansion index from normalized ranks of inferred template counts within each repertoire. Generation probabilities in a later analysis came from a VDJ recombination model fitted to out-of-frame rearrangements, and those results were checked against IGoR. Hypergeometric tests were used in a later analysis to score TCR-TCR, TCR-HLA and TCR-CMV co-occurrence, with a repertoire-size bias correction applied to the TCR pairs. False discovery rates were estimated in a later analysis by permuting HLA or CMV assignments 20 times. In a later analysis, co-occurring TCRs were grouped using DBSCAN, with TCRdist sequence similarity added in when clustering inside HLA-allele-positive subsets. For co-occurrence clustering, repertoires with fewer than 30,000 or more than 120,000 public chains were excluded, along with 5 or 6 repertoires with anomalous nucleotide sharing. Sourced from immuneACCESS, this table was stored by TCRdb with only in-frame sequences that have V and J called. A share of the clones is absent; for the studies checked, an unresolved V gene accounts for under half, and the remainder has no known explanation. Clonal size and the V and J genes are those of that table, whereas D and trimming came from the DNA. The table for this sample lists approximately 50,000 clones; over 60% of them were counted only once. Jointly, the top ten make up around 8.1% of the sample.

The junction carries 10 bases between V and J, which are trimmed by 1 base and 7 bases respectively. From a lookup of the germline V gene, CDR1 and CDR2 are SGHAT and FQNNGV. Reading from cysteine to phenylalanine, the CDR3 counts 13 amino acids. CDR3 DNA only is kept here, 39 bases in frame from base 1. As for this clone: The clone's antigen remains unknown. The input lacks base qualities; no much larger clone sits a single base away.

This TCR came from a man aged 25-45 years in good health and CMV-seropositive. The chain employs TRBV11-2 and TRBJ1-1; there is no confident call for the D gene. Material: PBMCs. The CDR3: CASSLASGYEAFF. The DNA reads as follows: TGTGCCAGCAGCTTAGCTAGCGGGTATGAAGCTTTCTTT.